The entry below gives a single T cell receptor beta chain sequence along with its context. It has no known antigen specificity. No base quality information exists; no much larger clone differs at one position. Dithiothreitol, EDTA incubations and collagenase D digestion were used to isolate intraepithelial and lamina propria lymphocytes from graft specimens. Serial intestinal graft biopsy specimens collected up to 600 days after transplant underwent bulk TCR-beta sequencing. Its CDR3 holds 14 amino acids, cysteine through phenylalanine. Kept here is only the CDR3 DNA, which spans 42 bases and is read in frame from base 1. CDR1 and CDR2, per the germline V gene, are SGHRS and YFSETQ. Compared with germline, V lacks 5 bases and J lacks 7 bases; bases without a gene match: 7. The library came from the immunoSEQ multiplex PCR assay. Adaptive Biotechnologies carried out high-throughput TCR-beta CDR3 sequencing of genomic DNA for most patients. The authors' pipeline ran thus. Adaptive's ImmunoSEQ software was the source of the TCR sequencing data for about 17 patients, while a few other patients were processed with MiXCR and VDJtools. CDR3 nucleotide sequences shared between donor and recipient were removed because the origin of such sequences could not be assigned. At least 2-fold expansion over unstimulated cells and a minimum CFSE-low frequency of 0.002% (template counts) or 0.001% (read counts) were required for clones to be classified as alloreactive. A clone was considered mappable if detected in the sequenced pre-transplant spleen, lymph node, or MLR CFSE-low populations of the donor or recipient. The cumulative frequency of alloreactive clones was calculated as a percentage of all sequences, weighted by copy number. The source is immuneACCESS, and TCRdb retained only in-frame sequences with V and J called. Part of the clones is not carried over; for the studies checked, unresolved V genes explain less than half of this, and the remainder is unexplained. V and J calls and clone size follow that table, whereas D and trimming were derived from the DNA. Here the sample has 15,000 or so clones; 74% occur a single time. The top ten constitute 3% to 4.5% of the sample.

This entry is derived from a study of graft-versus-host responses after intestinal transplantation (dated by TCRdb to about 2021). For the study in its entirety: Multivisceral, liver-intestinal, or isolated intestinal transplants were received by the recipients. All recipients received anti-thymocyte globulin induction followed by maintenance tacrolimus and steroids for three to four years. After intestinal transplantation, graft-versus-host and host-versus-graft alloreactive T cell clones in the graft, circulation and bone marrow were tracked using bulk TCR-beta CDR3 sequencing. To identify alloreactive clones, pre-transplant mixed lymphocyte reaction products were sequenced and then compared with unstimulated pre-transplant donor and recipient T cells. Of the 20 to 30 intestinal transplant recipients enrolled in the cohort, one of whom was a retransplant, a few patients without pretransplant specimens were excluded. Donor T cell macrochimerism was defined as a peak of at least 4% donor T cells among recipient peripheral blood mononuclear cells. Rather than going through the commercial service, samples from a few later patients were sequenced in-house on an Illumina MiSeq and processed with MiXCR.

On the study overall, not on this receptor specifically: Peak levels of circulating GvH clones were associated with declines in HvG clones early after transplant. GvH clones were detected in recipient bone marrow, and some of these GvH clones were observed earlier in ileal mucosa or blood, consistent with an intestinal mucosal origin. High GvH to HvG T cell clonal ratios were observed in the allografts of patients with donor T cell macrochimerism. The relatively low number and heterogeneity of intestinal transplant patients limited the conclusions.

The chain is made from TRBV5-1 and TRBJ1-5; 9 central nucleotides agree with TRBD1. The source is a human patient who received an intestinal transplant, so some T cells may come from the graft donor. The sample consisted of ileum tissue, taken 14 days after transplant. The nucleotide sequence reads as follows: TGCGCCAGCAGTACAACAGGGGGCGGACAGCCCCAGCATTTT. Protein translation: CASSTTGGGQPQHF.